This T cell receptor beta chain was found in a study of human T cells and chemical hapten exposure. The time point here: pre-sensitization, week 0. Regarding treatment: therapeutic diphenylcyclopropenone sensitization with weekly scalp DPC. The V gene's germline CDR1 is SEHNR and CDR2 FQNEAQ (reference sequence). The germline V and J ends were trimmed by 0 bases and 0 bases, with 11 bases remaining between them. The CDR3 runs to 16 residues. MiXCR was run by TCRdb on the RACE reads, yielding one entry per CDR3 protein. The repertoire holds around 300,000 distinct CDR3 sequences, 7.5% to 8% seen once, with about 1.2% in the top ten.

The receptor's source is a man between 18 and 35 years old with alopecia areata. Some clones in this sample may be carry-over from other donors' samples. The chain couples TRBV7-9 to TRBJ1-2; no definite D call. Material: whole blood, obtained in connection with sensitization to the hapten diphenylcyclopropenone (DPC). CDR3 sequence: CASSLAAGLANYGYTF. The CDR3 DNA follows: TGTGCCAGCAGCTTAGCGGCGGGGTTGGCTAACTATGGCTACACCTTC. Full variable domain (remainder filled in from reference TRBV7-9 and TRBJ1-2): DTGVSQNPRHKITKRGQNVTFRCDPISEHNRLYWYRQTLGQGPEFLTYFQNEAQLEKSRLLSDRFSAERPKGSFSTLEIQRTEQGDSAMYLCASSLAAGLANYGYTFGSGTRLTVV.